This T cell receptor (beta chain) originates from a study of CD4 T cells in relation to SARS-CoV-2 and coronaviruses. This clone was found a few times. Its specificity is not known. Sequenced by immunoSEQ multiplex PCR; TCRdb stores in-frame clones only, minus some. The data show under 20,000 clones, with roughly 80% seen just once and more than 15% held by the top ten. The germline V gene has CDR1 SGHRS and CDR2 YFSETQ. The CDR3 runs 15 residues. Trimming took 3 bases from V and 4 from J, leaving 17 bases between them. CD4+ T cells from unexposed donors were obtained before the COVID-19 pandemic (2011-2018). The cells were cultured for 10 days before CD4+ T cells were isolated.

The sequenced sample was CD4+ T cells from PBMCs, cultured in vitro. The receptor comes from a human donor in good health. The chain links TRBV5-1 to TRBJ2-7; perhaps D is TRBD1 or TRBD2 (7 bases each). In DNA, the CDR3 is TGCGCCAGCAGCTGGGAGGGGGACAGCTCGTACGAGCAGTACTTC. This sequence encodes CASSWEGDSSYEQYF. Complete variable domain (other parts from reference TRBV5-1 and TRBJ2-7): KAGVTQTPRYLIKTRGQQVTLSCSPISGHRSVSWYQQTPGQGLQFLFEYFSETQRNKGNFPGRFSGRQFSNSRSEMNVSTLELGDSALYLCASSWEGDSSYEQYFGPGTRLTVT.